This passage covers 11 T cell receptor beta chains from one sample sequenced in a study of tumour-infiltrating T cells in Burkitt lymphoma. The assay was immunoSEQ multiplex PCR, and TCRdb's table has in-frame clones only and misses some. The sample records some 15,000 clones, 70% to 80% being singletons. The specimen sequenced was tumor tissue. These receptors all stem from a human donor with diffuse large B-cell lymphoma.

The V and J genes are TRBV2 and TRBJ2-3, with 12 bases that match TRBD2. Germline loops: CDR1 SNHLY, CDR2 FYNNEI. CDR3 length: 14 amino acids. The V gene end was trimmed by 5 bases and the J gene end by 6 bases; junction bases not matched to a gene: 3. The chain's CDR3 is CASSQTSGSDTQYF. Written as DNA, the CDR3 is TGTGCCAGCAGTCAGACTAGCGGGAGTGATACGCAGTATTTT.

J is TRBJ2-1 and V is TRBV6-1; TRBD1 agrees at 8 bases. Trimming took 5 bases from V and 9 from J; bases not matched to a gene: 9. Germline loops: CDR1 MNHNS, CDR2 SASEGT. This CDR3 is built from 14 residues. This CDR3 is CASSRGDRGTEQFF. CDR3 DNA sequence: TGTGCCAGCAGTCGAGGAGACAGGGGTACTGAGCAGTTCTTC.

The chain is built from TRBV19 and TRBJ1-2; D is ambiguous. The CDR3 consists of 13 residues. The germline V and J ends were trimmed by 5 bases and 2 bases, with 9 bases remaining between them. The germline CDR1 and CDR2 sequences are LNHDA and SQIVND (reference sequence). The CDR3 DNA follows: TGTGCCAGTAGTCCTTCCGGGAACTATGGCTACACCTTC. Translating it yields CASSPSGNYGYTF.

The chain carries TRBV23-1 and TRBJ2-7; TRBD1 agrees at 9 bases. TRBV23-1 is an open reading frame, and its role is uncertain. The CDR3 loop spans 15 amino acids. The V and J ends lost 8 bases and 5 bases, in that order; junction bases with no gene match: 13. CDR3 region: CASCSGTGISHEQYF. Written as DNA, the CDR3 is TGCGCCAGCTGTTCCGGGACAGGGATTTCCCACGAGCAGTACTTC.

The chain couples TRBV6-5 to TRBJ1-1, with a weak D call TRBD1 (5 bases). The V and J ends lost 0 bases and 4 bases respectively, with 15 bases between them. CDR3 length equals 16 residues. Germline CDR1 MNHEY, CDR2 SVGAGI. The CDR3 DNA reads as TGTGCCAGCAGTTACTCGGGACCGGTTGACGGCACTGAAGCTTTCTTT. Translation: CASSYSGPVDGTEAFF.

This clone has a single count. V usage is TRBV25-1 and J usage is TRBJ2-3; D perhaps matches TRBD1 (6 bases). The V and J ends lost 2 bases and 3 bases respectively, with 12 bases between them. From germline, CDR1 is MGHDK and CDR2 SYGVNS. The CDR3 is made up of 15 amino acids. The CDR3, as DNA: TGTGCCAGCAGTGAAACAGGGCGGGTTACAGATACGCAGTATTTT. Amino acid sequence: CASSETGRVTDTQYF. Looking up the rest from reference TRBV25-1 and TRBJ2-3 gives the full variable domain: EADIYQTPRYLVIGTGKKITLECSQTMGHDKMYWYQQDPGMELHLIHYSYGVNSTEKGDLSSESTVSRIRTEHFPLTLESARPSHTSQYLCASSETGRVTDTQYFGPGTRLTVL.

The rearrangement joins TRBV5-1 to TRBJ2-3; D call uncertain. From germline, CDR1 is SGHRS and CDR2 YFSETQ. V was trimmed by 1 base and J by 5 bases, leaving 11 bases between them. This CDR3 has 14 amino acids. The CDR3 coding sequence is TGCGCCAGCAGCTTGTTTGGCGGAGAAGATACGCAGTATTTT. Protein sequence: CASSLFGGEDTQYF.

The V gene is TRBV4-1, the J gene TRBJ1-1; no firm D call. With 0 bases removed from V and 5 bases from J, the gap between germline ends came to 19 bases. Germline V gene lookup returns CDR1 MGHRA and CDR2 YSYEKL. This CDR3 is built from 17 residues. The CDR3: CASSQDVTGNRGTEAFF. The CDR3 DNA reads as TGCGCCAGCAGCCAAGATGTCACGGGAAATCGAGGGACTGAAGCTTTCTTT.

This clone appeared a few times. This chain uses TRBV5-4 with TRBJ2-7; D remains unclear. Per the germline V gene, CDR1 is SGHNT and CDR2 is YYREEE (reference sequence). CDR3 size: 11 residues. Trimming pared 1 base from V and 7 bases from J, leaving 6 bases between. This CDR3 reads CASSLFAEQYF. CDR3 nucleotide sequence: TGTGCCAGCAGCTTGTTTGCTGAGCAGTACTTC.

V usage is TRBV6-5 and J usage is TRBJ1-6; a weak D match, TRBD1 (5 bases). The V end was cut by 2 bases, the J end by 8 bases, with 7 bases between. This CDR3 is 13 amino acids long. Germline V gene data show CDR1 as MNHEY and CDR2 as SVGAGI. CDR3 loop: CASSYIRDSPLHF. Written as DNA, the CDR3 is TGTGCCAGCAGTTACATCAGGGATTCACCCCTCCACTTT.

This clone was seen only once. This chain connects TRBV7-8 to TRBJ2-7, with D possibly being TRBD2 (5 bases). V lost 5 bases, J lost 6 bases, and 23 bases lay in between. Germline CDR1 reads SGHVS; CDR2 reads FQNEAQ. This CDR3 has 16 residues. CDR3 nucleotide sequence: TGTGCCAGCAGCGTTAGTGGGAGAACGAGCCCCGCCGAGCAGTACTTC. It is translated as CASSVSGRTSPAEQYF.